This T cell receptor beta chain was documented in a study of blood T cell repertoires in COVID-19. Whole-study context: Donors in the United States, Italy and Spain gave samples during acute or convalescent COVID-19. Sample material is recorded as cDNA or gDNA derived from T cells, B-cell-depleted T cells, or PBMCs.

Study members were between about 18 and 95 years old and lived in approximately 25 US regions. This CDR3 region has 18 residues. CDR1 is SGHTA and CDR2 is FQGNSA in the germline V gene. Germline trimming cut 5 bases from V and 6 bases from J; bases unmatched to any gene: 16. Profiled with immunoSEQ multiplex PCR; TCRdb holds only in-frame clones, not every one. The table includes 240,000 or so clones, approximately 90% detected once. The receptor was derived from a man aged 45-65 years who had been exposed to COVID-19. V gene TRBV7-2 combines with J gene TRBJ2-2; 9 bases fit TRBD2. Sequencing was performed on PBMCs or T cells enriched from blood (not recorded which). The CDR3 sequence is CASSKGTSGLLVAGELFF. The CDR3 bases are TGTGCCAGCAGCAAAGGCACTAGCGGGCTTCTGGTGGCCGGGGAGCTGTTTTTT.